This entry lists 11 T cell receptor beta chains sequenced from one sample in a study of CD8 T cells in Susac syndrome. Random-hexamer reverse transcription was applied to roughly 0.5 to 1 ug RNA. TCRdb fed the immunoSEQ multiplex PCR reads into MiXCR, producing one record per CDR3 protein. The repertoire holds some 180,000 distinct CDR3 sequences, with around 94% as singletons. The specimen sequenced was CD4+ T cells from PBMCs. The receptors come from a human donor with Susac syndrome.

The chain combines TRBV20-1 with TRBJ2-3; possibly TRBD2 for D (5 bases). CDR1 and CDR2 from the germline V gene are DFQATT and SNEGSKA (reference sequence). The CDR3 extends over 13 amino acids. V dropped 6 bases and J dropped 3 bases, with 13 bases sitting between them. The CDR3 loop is CSAPRGLTDTQYF. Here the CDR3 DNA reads TGCAGTGCCCCCCGGGGATTAACAGATACGCAGTATTTT.

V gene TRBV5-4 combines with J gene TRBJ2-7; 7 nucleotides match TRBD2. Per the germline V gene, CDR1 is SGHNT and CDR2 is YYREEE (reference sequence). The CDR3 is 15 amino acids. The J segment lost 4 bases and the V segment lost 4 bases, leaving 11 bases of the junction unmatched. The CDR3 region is CASSQGSGMNYEQYF. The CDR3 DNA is TGTGCCAGCAGCCAGGGAAGCGGGATGAATTACGAGCAGTACTTC.

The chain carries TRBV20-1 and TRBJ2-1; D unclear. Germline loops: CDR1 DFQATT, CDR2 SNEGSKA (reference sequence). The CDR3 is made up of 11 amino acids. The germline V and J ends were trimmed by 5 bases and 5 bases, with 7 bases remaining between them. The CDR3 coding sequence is TGCAGTGCTTTCCGAAACAATGAGCAGTTCTTC. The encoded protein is CSAFRNNEQFF.

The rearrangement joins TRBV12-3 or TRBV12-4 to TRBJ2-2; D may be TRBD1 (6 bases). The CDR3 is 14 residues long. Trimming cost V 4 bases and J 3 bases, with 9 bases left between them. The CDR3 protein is CASSSRTDTGELFF. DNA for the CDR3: TGTGCCAGCAGTTCACGGACAGACACCGGGGAGCTGTTTTTT.

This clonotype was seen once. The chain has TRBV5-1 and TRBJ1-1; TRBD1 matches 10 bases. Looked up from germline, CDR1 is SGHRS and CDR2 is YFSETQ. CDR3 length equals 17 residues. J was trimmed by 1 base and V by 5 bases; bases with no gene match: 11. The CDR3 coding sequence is TGCGCCAGCAGAGACCCCTGGACAGGGGGGACGAACACTGAAGCTTTCTTT. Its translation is CASRDPWTGGTNTEAFF.

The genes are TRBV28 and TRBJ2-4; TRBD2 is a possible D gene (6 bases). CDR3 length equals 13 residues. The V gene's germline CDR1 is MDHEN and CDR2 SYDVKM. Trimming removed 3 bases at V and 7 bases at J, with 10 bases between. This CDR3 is CASSLGGGNIQYF. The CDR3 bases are TGTGCCAGCAGTTTGGGGGGTGGGAACATTCAGTACTTC.

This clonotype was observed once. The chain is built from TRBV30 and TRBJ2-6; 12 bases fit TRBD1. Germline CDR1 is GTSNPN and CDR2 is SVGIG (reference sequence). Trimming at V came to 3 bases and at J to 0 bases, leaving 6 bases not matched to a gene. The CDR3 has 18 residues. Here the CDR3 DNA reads TGTGCCTGGAGCTCGGGACAGGGGGCGTTCTCTGGGGCCAACGTCCTGACTTTC. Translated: CAWSSGQGAFSGANVLTF.

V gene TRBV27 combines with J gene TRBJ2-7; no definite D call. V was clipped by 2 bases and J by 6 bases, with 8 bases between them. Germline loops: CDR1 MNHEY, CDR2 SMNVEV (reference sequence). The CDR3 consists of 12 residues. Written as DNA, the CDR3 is TGTGCCAGCAGTTTACAAGGAGTCGAGCAGTACTTC. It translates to CASSLQGVEQYF.

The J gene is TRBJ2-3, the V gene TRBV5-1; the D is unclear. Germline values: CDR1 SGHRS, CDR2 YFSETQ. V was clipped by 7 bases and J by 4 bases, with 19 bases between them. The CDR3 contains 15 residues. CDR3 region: CASRRRSYPADTQYF. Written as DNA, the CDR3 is TGCGCCAGCCGCCGACGCTCCTACCCAGCAGATACGCAGTATTTT.

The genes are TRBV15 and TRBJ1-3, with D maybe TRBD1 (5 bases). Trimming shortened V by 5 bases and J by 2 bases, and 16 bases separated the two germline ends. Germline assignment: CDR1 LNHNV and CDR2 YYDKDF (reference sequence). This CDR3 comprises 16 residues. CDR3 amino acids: CATSWGRAGAGNTIYF. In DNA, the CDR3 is TGTGCCACCAGCTGGGGGAGGGCAGGAGCTGGAAACACCATATATTTT.

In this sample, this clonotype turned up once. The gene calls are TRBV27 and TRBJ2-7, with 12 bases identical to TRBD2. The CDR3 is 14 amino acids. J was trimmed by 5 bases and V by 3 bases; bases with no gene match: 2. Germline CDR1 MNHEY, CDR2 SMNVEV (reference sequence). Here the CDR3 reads CASSFRTSGDEQYF. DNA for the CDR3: TGTGCCAGCAGTTTTCGGACTAGCGGGGACGAGCAGTACTTC.